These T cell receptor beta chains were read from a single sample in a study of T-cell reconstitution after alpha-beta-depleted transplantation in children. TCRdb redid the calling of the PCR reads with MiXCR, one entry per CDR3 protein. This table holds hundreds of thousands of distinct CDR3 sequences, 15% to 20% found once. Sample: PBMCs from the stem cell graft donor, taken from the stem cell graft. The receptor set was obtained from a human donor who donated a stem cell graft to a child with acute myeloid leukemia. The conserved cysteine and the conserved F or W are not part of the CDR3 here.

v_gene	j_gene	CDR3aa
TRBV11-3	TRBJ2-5	ASSLGGMLEETQY
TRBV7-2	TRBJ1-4	ASSSGGGDNEKLF
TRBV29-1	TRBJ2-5	SVFASLKGGLKTQY
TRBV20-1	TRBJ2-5	SAKGASGFLGYQETQY
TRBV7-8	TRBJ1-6	ASSSLGFGGSPLH
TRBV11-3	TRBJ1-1	ASSRRERSTEAF
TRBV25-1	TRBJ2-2	ASSELGSGGRPNTGELF
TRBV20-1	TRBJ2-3	SARRGVGPDTQY
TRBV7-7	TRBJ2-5	ASSADVGQGALETQY
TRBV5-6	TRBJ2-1	ASSLVGKMDNEQF
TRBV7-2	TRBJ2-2	ASSLVGGGELF
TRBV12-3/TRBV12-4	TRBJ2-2	ASTPDGSGELF
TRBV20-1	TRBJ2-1	SAAQGLAGNGQF
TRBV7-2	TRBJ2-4	ASSPGLSIQY
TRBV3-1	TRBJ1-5	ASSTRTGELPQH
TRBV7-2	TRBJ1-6	ASSLGPGSPLH
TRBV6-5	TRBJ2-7	ASSPTGAEQY